This TCR beta chain was recorded in a study of blood T cell repertoires in COVID-19. The data were produced by immunoSEQ multiplex PCR, yet TCRdb's version contains in-frame clones alone and is incomplete. The sample carries around 200,000 clones, approximately 87% recorded once. Germline assignment: CDR1 MGHDK and CDR2 SYGVNS. After removal of 6 bases from V and 5 bases from J, the junction contained 4 bases not matched to a gene. The CDR3 consists of 13 residues. The source is a man younger than 35 with active or convalescent COVID-19. J is TRBJ1-5 and V is TRBV25-1, with TRBD1 matching over 7 bases. Sequencing was performed on peripheral blood. DNA for the CDR3: TGTGCCAGCAGCCCGACAGGGCATCAGCCCCAGCATTTT. Its protein product is CASSPTGHQPQHF.